A single sample is the source of the 20 T cell receptor beta chains below, sequenced in a study of tissue T cells after allogeneic stem cell transplantation. Repertoires were generated with immunoSEQ multiplex PCR, while TCRdb's copy carries only in-frame clones and drops some. The table records some 19,000 clones, 69% of them present only once. Material: blood. The receptors derive from a female BALB/c mouse in good health. MHC haplotype of the strain: H2-d.

In regard to this clone: These gene names are mouse names. The covered CDR3 bases are TGTGCCAGCAGCCAGACTGGGGGGATCCGTTACACCGGGCAGCTCTAC. As protein: CASSQTGGIRYTGQLY. The CDR3 in full is CASSQTGGIRYTGQLYF. The chain employs TRBV2 and TRBJ2-2; the match to TRBD2 covers 10 bases. The read ends 1 residue early relative to the CDR3; the germline J gene fills the gap. Germline V gene lookup returns CDR1 LGHNA and CDR2 YSYQKL. CDR3 length equals 17 residues. The trim removed 3 bases at V and 3 bases at J, leaving 7 bases unmatched.

Worth noting for this clone: Gene names and germline refer to mouse. The observed sequence ends 1 residue before the CDR3 terminus, with the missing tail filled in from the germline J gene. The J gene is TRBJ2-5, the V gene TRBV4; 12 nucleotides agree with TRBD2. V lost 6 bases, J lost 6 bases, and 1 base stayed unmatched. Germline assignment: CDR1 LGHDT and CDR2 YNNKQL (reference sequence). This CDR3 region has 13 residues. Here the CDR3 reads CASRGTGGDTQYF. The sequenced CDR3 bases are TGTGCCAGCAGAGGGACTGGGGGGGACACCCAGTAC.

The sample holds a few counts of this clone. The gene names given are mouse names. The sequenced fragment ends 1 residue before the CDR3 boundary, so the rest is inferred from the germline J gene. V gene TRBV30 combines with J gene TRBJ1-4; possible D gene TRBD1, 5 bases. The CDR3 has 13 residues. With 2 bases removed from V and 3 bases from J, the gap between germline ends came to 7 bases. Germline lookup yields CDR1 SQVVS and CDR2 ANEGSEA. The part of the CDR3 DNA that was read is TGTAGTTCTAGAATGGGGGCCAACGAAAGATTATTT. The encoded protein is CSSRMGANERLF. From start to end, the CDR3 is CSSRMGANERLFF. The full variable domain, with the rest looked up from reference TRBV30 and TRBJ1-4, is SVLLYQKPNRDICQSGTSLKIQCVADSQVVSMFWYQQFQEQSLMLMATANEGSEATYESGFTKDKFPISRPNLTFSTLTVNNARPGDSSIYFCSSRMGANERLFFGHGTKLSVL.

With regard to this clone: At one end, the junction sequence differs from germline, possibly due to a read error. Gene labels here are mouse ones. Read data end 1 residue before the CDR3 end; the end is taken from the germline J gene. V and J are TRBV1 and TRBJ2-2; the D gene is possibly TRBD1 (5 bases). Per germline, CDR1 NSQYPW and CDR2 LRSPGD (reference sequence). This CDR3 has 15 residues. The CDR3 bases that were read are TGCACCTGCAGTGCAGATATCAGGGCCACCAGGCAGCTCTAC. Amino acid sequence: CTCSADIRATRQLY. The entire CDR3 sequence reads CTCSADIRATRQLYF.

This clone was recorded only once. Here the gene names and germline are mouse. The sequenced fragment ends 1 residue before the CDR3 boundary, so the rest is inferred from the germline J gene. The chain joins TRBV4 to TRBJ2-1, with TRBD1 as a possible D gene (6 bases). The V end lost 4 bases, the J end lost 7 bases, and 11 bases lay between the germline ends. This CDR3 has 13 amino acids. The germline CDR1 and CDR2 sequences are LGHDT and YNNKQL (reference sequence). CDR3 DNA, as far as it was read: TGTGCCAGCAGCTTGGGACACCCCGCTGAGCAGTTC. This translates into CASSLGHPAEQF. The full-length CDR3 reads as CASSLGHPAEQFF.

Regarding this clone: Here the gene names and germline are mouse. With the read ending 1 residue before the CDR3 end, the germline J gene is used to fill in that end. This chain connects TRBV16 to TRBJ2-7; D gene uncertain. Trimming removed 0 bases at V and 4 bases at J, with 7 bases between. Germline CDR1 is SGHSA and CDR2 is FRNQAP. The CDR3 extends over 13 amino acids. CDR3 region: CASSLDLGYEQYF. The sequenced CDR3 bases are TGTGCAAGCAGCTTAGATCTCGGGTATGAACAGTAC.

About this clone: These gene names are mouse names. Read coverage stops 1 residue before the CDR3 terminus; the germline J gene supplies the remainder. The V call is TRBV16, the J call TRBJ2-2, with 9 bases fitting TRBD1. Looked up from germline, CDR1 is SGHSA and CDR2 is FRNQAP. After removal of 0 bases from V and 4 bases from J, the junction contained 3 bases not matched to a gene. The length of the CDR3 is 16 residues. CDR3 sequence: CASSLETGGGTGQLYF. The DNA read from the CDR3 is TGTGCAAGCAGCTTAGAGACAGGGGGAGGCACCGGGCAGCTCTAC.

As concerns this clone: Genes and germline are mouse. The read ends 1 residue before the CDR3 terminus; that terminus is restored from the germline J gene. V gene TRBV2 combines with J gene TRBJ2-2; TRBD2 aligns across 8 bases. CDR3 size: 16 residues. Unmatched junction bases numbered 3, after V lost 0 bases and J lost 3 bases. CDR1 is LGHNA, CDR2 YSYQKL, per germline. CDR3 residues: CASSQELGGYTGQLYF. The sequenced part of the CDR3 DNA is TGTGCCAGCAGCCAAGAGCTGGGGGGATACACCGGGCAGCTCTAC. Based on the CDR3 plus reference TRBV2 and TRBJ2-2, the full variable domain is DPKIIQKPKYLVAVTGSEKILICEQYLGHNAMYWYRQSAKKPLEFMFSYSYQKLMDNQTASSRFQPQSSKKNHLDLQITALKPDDSATYFCASSQELGGYTGQLYFGEGSKLTVL.

Notes on this clone: The genes and germline here are from mouse. The CDR3 end is not reached by the read, which stops 1 residue before it; the germline J gene fills it in. This sequence joins TRBV19 and TRBJ1-4, with 8 bases fitting TRBD1. Per germline, CDR1 FNHDT and CDR2 SITEND (reference sequence). V was pared by 4 bases and J by 3 bases, with 2 bases of the junction left unmatched. CDR3 length: 14 amino acids. CDR3 DNA (partial): TGTGCCAGCAGTGGACAGGGAGCCAACGAAAGATTATTT. This codes for CASSGQGANERLF. The full CDR3 is CASSGQGANERLFF.

On this clone itself: Gene and germline names: mouse. The read finishes 1 residue shy of the CDR3 end, and the germline J gene is used to complete it. This chain uses TRBV3 with TRBJ2-2; D perhaps matches TRBD1 (6 bases). The CDR3 extends over 16 amino acids. Trimming took 1 base from V and 3 from J, leaving 12 bases between them. CDR1 is SNHLY and CDR2 is FYNGKV in the germline V gene (reference sequence). The sequenced CDR3 bases are TGTGCCAGCAGCTTAGACCCAGGGGAGGACACCGGGCAGCTCTAC. It yields the protein CASSLDPGEDTGQLY. The CDR3 in full is CASSLDPGEDTGQLYF.

The sample holds one count of this clone. Gene names refer to mouse genes. The CDR3 is cut off 1 residue early in the read; its end comes from the germline J gene. The chain has TRBV2 and TRBJ2-5; a weak D match, TRBD1 (6 bases). V lost 2 bases, J lost 3 bases, and 9 bases lay in between. Germline V gives CDR1 LGHNA, CDR2 YSYQKL. This CDR3 comprises 14 residues. The CDR3 reads CASSQPGHQDTQYF. The covered CDR3 bases are TGTGCCAGCAGCCAACCGGGACATCAAGACACCCAGTAC. Full variable domain (outside the CDR3, taken from reference TRBV2 and TRBJ2-5): DPKIIQKPKYLVAVTGSEKILICEQYLGHNAMYWYRQSAKKPLEFMFSYSYQKLMDNQTASSRFQPQSSKKNHLDLQITALKPDDSATYFCASSQPGHQDTQYFGPGTRLLVL.

Of note for this clone: Mouse gene names and germline throughout. The CDR3 end is not reached by the read, which stops 1 residue before it; the germline J gene fills it in. V gene TRBV29 combines with J gene TRBJ1-3; no clear D gene. V was trimmed by 3 bases and J by 4 bases, leaving 13 bases between them. In germline, CDR1 is MSHET, CDR2 SYDVDS. The CDR3 sequence is 15 residues long. The part of the CDR3 DNA that was read is TGTGCTAGCAGTTTCCCCCCGGGGAGAGGAAATACGCTCTAT. It specifies CASSFPPGRGNTLY. The full CDR3 is CASSFPPGRGNTLYF.

A note on this clone: The genes and germline here are from mouse. CDR3 DNA, as far as it was read: TGTGCTAGCAATTATGCTGAGCAGTTC. Residues: CASNYAEQF. The complete CDR3 protein is CASNYAEQFF. J is TRBJ2-1 and V is TRBV29; no firm D call. The read ends 1 residue shy of where the CDR3 ends; the end is completed using the germline J gene. The CDR3 length is 10 residues. The germline V gene encodes CDR1 MSHET and CDR2 SYDVDS. V lost 7 bases, J lost 4 bases, and 2 bases lay in between.

With respect to this clone: The genes are named according to mouse. The CDR3 end is not reached by the read, which stops 1 residue before it; the germline J gene fills it in. The V call is TRBV13-2, the J call TRBJ1-3; no clear D gene. This CDR3 is 14 amino acids long. CDR1 is NNHNN, CDR2 SYGAGS, per germline (reference sequence). The ends were cut back, 0 bases at V and 0 bases at J, with 4 bases in the middle. This chain's CDR3 is CASGDDNSGNTLYF. The sequenced part of the CDR3 DNA is TGTGCCAGCGGTGATGACAATTCTGGAAATACGCTCTAT.

This clone came up a few times. The listed genes are named as in mouse. The CDR3 sequence: CASSRDWESYEQYF. The sequenced part of the CDR3 DNA is TGTGCCAGCAGCAGGGACTGGGAGTCCTATGAACAGTAC. The genes are TRBV5 and TRBJ2-7, with 9 bases lining up with TRBD2. Read coverage stops 1 residue before the CDR3 terminus; the germline J gene supplies the remainder. V lost 5 bases and J lost 1; bases outside the gene matches: 3. The CDR3 consists of 14 residues. Germline lookup yields CDR1 LGHNA and CDR2 YNLKQL (reference sequence).

Points on this clone: The gene names here belong to mouse. The read finishes 1 residue shy of the CDR3 end, and the germline J gene is used to complete it. The gene calls are TRBV1 and TRBJ1-1; possible D gene TRBD1, 6 bases. This CDR3 is built from 14 residues. Germline V gene data show CDR1 as NSQYPW and CDR2 as LRSPGD (reference sequence). The germline V and J ends were trimmed by 8 bases and 0 bases, with 13 bases remaining between them. CDR3 amino acids: CTCGRDNANTEVFF. The CDR3 bases that were read are TGCACCTGCGGCCGGGACAATGCAAACACAGAAGTCTTC.

Worth noting for this clone: The gene names given are mouse names. Coverage ceases 1 residue before the CDR3 finishes, and the germline J gene fills in the end. Different DNA sequences within this sample yield the same CDR3. The J gene is TRBJ2-7, the V gene TRBV13-3; 12 bases fit TRBD1. Germline loops: CDR1 NNHDY, CDR2 SYVADS. This CDR3 has 15 residues. V shed 5 bases and J 7 bases; nucleotides not matched to a gene: 10. The CDR3 region is CASSYEGQGAGEQYF. The CDR3 bases that were read are TGTGCCAGCAGCTATGAGGGACAGGGGGCGGGCGAACAGTAC.

Regarding this clone: Gene names and germline refer to mouse. The DNA ends 1 residue before the CDR3 does, and the rest of the CDR3 is filled in from the germline J gene. The chain is built from TRBV13-2 and TRBJ2-5; 10 positions agree with TRBD2. The CDR3 totals 16 residues. Germline V gene data show CDR1 as NNHNN and CDR2 as SYGAGS (reference sequence). Losses at the gene ends were 4 bases for V and 5 bases for J; bases not matched to a gene: 10. This CDR3 is CASGHLRDWGSDTQYF. The covered CDR3 bases are TGTGCCAGCGGTCATCTCCGGGACTGGGGCTCAGACACCCAGTAC.

Notes on this clone: Mouse gene names and germline throughout. The read is 1 residue too short to cover the CDR3 end, so that end is filled in from the germline J gene. The chain joins TRBV31 to TRBJ1-3; the D gene is possibly TRBD1 (6 bases). Germline-derived CDR1 and CDR2 are GKSSPN and SITVG. Trimming stripped 3 bases from V and 0 bases from J, with 9 bases between. The CDR3 consists of 14 residues. The sequenced part of the CDR3 DNA is TGTGCCTGGAGCCTGGACAGTTCTGGAAATACGCTCTAT. Protein sequence: CAWSLDSSGNTLY. The whole CDR3 sequence is CAWSLDSSGNTLYF.

In the case of this clone: The gene names given are mouse names. CDR3 DNA, as far as it was read: TGTGCCTGGAGTCTAGGAGGGGGTAGTCAAAACACCTTGTAC. Translating it yields CAWSLGGGSQNTLY. The CDR3, in full, reads CAWSLGGGSQNTLYF. The chain carries TRBV31 and TRBJ2-4; a weak D match, TRBD1 (6 bases). Read sequence stops 1 residue before the CDR3 end, and the germline J gene provides the missing end. Germline V gene lookup returns CDR1 GKSSPN and CDR2 SITVG. CDR3 size: 15 residues. Trimming shortened V by 0 bases and J by 0 bases, and 10 bases separated the two germline ends.